The 6 T cell receptor beta chains below all came from one sample that was sequenced in a study of T-cell reconstitution after alpha-beta-depleted transplantation in children. Researchers prepared the TCRbeta library using unique molecular identifiers, the study reports. TCRdb processed the PCR reads anew with MiXCR; each CDR3 protein has one entry. The table has a few hundred thousand distinct CDR3 sequences, 10% seen once. Material: PBMCs from the stem cell graft donor, obtained from the stem cell graft. Receptors were obtained from a human donor who donated a stem cell graft to a child with acute lymphoblastic leukemia.

This clonotype has a handful of counts. The chain is built from TRBV6-2 or TRBV6-3 and TRBJ2-1, with D possibly called TRBD1 or TRBD2 (5 bases each). V was trimmed by 2 bases and J by 0 bases, leaving 23 bases between them. The CDR3 extends over 20 amino acids. The germline V gene has CDR1 MNHEY and CDR2 SVGEGT. The CDR3 bases are TGTGCCAGCAGTTACACACCCGCTCCTGTGAGGGGTAGCTCCTACAATGAGCAGTTCTTC. Translated, it gives CASSYTPAPVRGSSYNEQFF.

This clonotype was seen a handful of times. The gene calls are TRBV10-2 and TRBJ2-7; no clear D gene. The CDR3 spans 13 residues. V was shortened by 7 bases and J by 0 bases, with 10 bases between the two germline ends. Germline-derived CDR1 and CDR2 are WSHSY and SAAADI. The CDR3 protein is CASKDLSSYEQYF. The CDR3 DNA is TGCGCCAGCAAGGACCTAAGCTCCTACGAGCAGTACTTC.

V is TRBV6-2 or TRBV6-3 and J is TRBJ1-1; D possibly corresponds to TRBD1 (6 bases). This CDR3 contains 13 residues. Germline V gene sequence: CDR1 MNHEY, CDR2 SVGEGT. The V end lost 4 bases, the J end lost 5 bases, and 11 bases lay between the germline ends. The CDR3 sequence: CASSLQGVTEAFF. The DNA of the CDR3 is TGTGCCAGCAGTTTACAGGGTGTGACTGAAGCTTTCTTT.

This clonotype was seen a handful of times. This chain links TRBV21-1 with TRBJ2-7; the table's D call TRBD2 went unverified against the DNA. TRBV21-1 has pseudogene status. The CDR3 runs 17 residues. The DNA for the CDR3 is TGTGCCAGCAGCAAAGAGGTTGGGGAAAGCGGAACCTACGAGCAGTACTTC. This translates into CASSKEVGESGTYEQYF.

This clonotype was observed a few times. This chain connects TRBV10-3 to TRBJ2-1; 9 nucleotides agree with TRBD1. Germline V lookup: CDR1 ENHRY, CDR2 SYGVKD. V was clipped by 6 bases and J by 5 bases; unmatched bases: 5. This CDR3 comprises 14 residues. CDR3 sequence: CAISGTGTDNEQFF. The CDR3 DNA sequence: TGTGCCATCAGCGGGACAGGGACTGACAATGAGCAGTTCTTC.

This clonotype was detected a few times. V usage is TRBV10-3 and J usage is TRBJ1-5; no definite D call. The V end was cut by 3 bases, the J end by 0 bases, with 6 bases between. Looked up from germline, CDR1 is ENHRY and CDR2 is SYGVKD. The CDR3 contains 14 residues. For the CDR3, the DNA is TGTGCCATCAGTGACGGGGTTAGCAATCAGCCCCAGCATTTT. Amino acids: CAISDGVSNQPQHF.